The 13 T cell receptor beta chains below all came from one sample that was sequenced in a study of blood T cells in healthy people across ages. Then a second PCR, running roughly 6 to 11 cycles, was carried out with a sample-barcoded 5' primer and a J-beta primer mix. A single record per CDR3 protein comes from TCRdb applying MiXCR to the 5' RACE reads. The sample holds about 680,000 distinct CDR3 sequences, about half seen once. Sequenced input: blood. These receptors were obtained from a woman aged 60-75 years in good health.

The table lists this clonotype with a few counts. The rearrangement uses TRBV27 and TRBJ2-3; 9 bases are shared with TRBD2. There are 19 residues in the CDR3. Losses at the gene ends were 4 bases for V and 0 bases for J; bases not matched to a gene: 14. Germline V gene sequence: CDR1 MNHEY, CDR2 SMNVEV (reference sequence). The CDR3 nucleotides are TGTGCCAGCAGTTCGCGTCGACTAGCGGAGGCCGCTAGCACAGATACGCAGTATTTT. Amino acids: CASSSRRLAEAASTDTQYF.

This clonotype has a handful of counts. The chain uses TRBV20-1 and TRBJ2-7, with TRBD2 identical over 11 bases. The germline V gene encodes CDR1 DFQATT and CDR2 SNEGSKA (reference sequence). The V segment lost 4 bases and the J segment 7 bases; nucleotides outside the gene matches: 9. The CDR3 covers 14 residues. The CDR3 DNA follows: TGCAGTGCTACCTTAGCGGGAGGGCCGGAAGAGCAGTACTTC. Translated: CSATLAGGPEEQYF.

This clonotype has more than one count but fewer than ten. The V and J genes are TRBV7-2 and TRBJ2-4, with D perhaps matching TRBD2 (5 bases). The better agreement between TRBJ2-7 and the DNA end casts doubt on the J call. Germline V gene lookup returns CDR1 SGHTA and CDR2 FQGNSA. There are 16 residues in the CDR3. CDR3: CASSSPLYGVGYEQYF. CDR3 DNA: TGTGCCAGCAGCTCCCCTTTGTACGGGGTAGGTTACGAGCAGTACTTC.

This clonotype is a singleton in its sample. The chain joins TRBV27 to TRBJ1-2; weak D call: TRBD1 (5 bases). Trimming took 7 bases from V and 3 from J, leaving 18 bases between them. Germline values: CDR1 MNHEY, CDR2 SMNVEV (reference sequence). This CDR3 is built from 15 residues. The CDR3 protein is CASMSGRGSDYGYTF. The CDR3 DNA follows: TGTGCCAGCATGTCCGGTCGGGGGAGTGACTATGGCTACACCTTC.

This clonotype was seen a handful of times. The chain couples TRBV5-1 to TRBJ2-1; D is perhaps TRBD1 (5 bases). V lost 2 bases and J 5 bases, leaving 14 bases between the germline ends. Germline V CDR1 and CDR2: SGHRS, YFSETQ. The CDR3 sequence is 15 residues long. CDR3 sequence reads: CASSFLGQSHNEQFF. In nucleotides, the CDR3 is TGCGCCAGCAGCTTCCTTGGACAAAGCCACAATGAGCAGTTCTTC.

The chain joins TRBV6-2 or TRBV6-3 to TRBJ2-7; D may match TRBD1 or TRBD2 (5 bases each). V was pared by 10 bases and J by 2 bases, with 15 bases between. The CDR3 runs 13 residues. Germline V gene lookup returns CDR1 MNHEY and CDR2 SVGEGT. DNA of the CDR3: TGTGCCACCCAGACAGCGGCACCCTACGAGCAGTACTTC. It codes for CATQTAAPYEQYF.

This clonotype came up a few times. The V call is TRBV5-1, the J call TRBJ2-7, with TRBD1 matching 8 bases. CDR3 length equals 16 residues. Trimming took 3 bases from V and 0 from J; bases not matched to a gene: 8. Looked up from germline, CDR1 is SGHRS and CDR2 is YFSETQ. CDR3 in amino acids: CASSSTPGQDSYEQYF. The CDR3 DNA sequence: TGCGCCAGCAGCTCGACACCGGGACAGGACTCCTACGAGCAGTACTTC.

The table lists this clonotype with a few counts. The J gene is TRBJ2-7, the V gene TRBV9; TRBD1 agrees at 7 bases. This CDR3 spans 17 amino acids. Looked up from germline, CDR1 is SGDLS and CDR2 is YYNGEE. The V gene end was trimmed by 1 base and the J gene end by 0 bases; junction bases not matched to a gene: 10. The CDR3 spells CASSVHDRVGSSYEQYF. CDR3 coding DNA: TGTGCCAGCAGCGTACACGACAGGGTCGGGTCCTCCTACGAGCAGTACTTC.

This clonotype was counted a few times. This chain uses TRBV2 with TRBJ2-7, with 7 positions matching TRBD1. The junction had 4 bases not matched to a gene; V was cut back by 8 bases and J by 3 bases. The germline CDR1 and CDR2 sequences are SNHLY and FYNNEI. The CDR3 runs to 12 residues. The CDR3 region has the DNA TGTGCCAGCGGAAGACAGGGCTACGAGCAGTACTTC. This translates into CASGRQGYEQYF.

The table lists this clonotype with a few counts. The rearrangement uses TRBV7-6 and TRBJ2-7; D not resolved. Germline CDR1 reads SGHVS; CDR2 reads FNYEAQ. V lost 0 bases, J lost 4 bases, and 7 bases lay in between. The CDR3 has 13 amino acids. CDR3: CASSLAESYEQYF. The CDR3 DNA sequence: TGTGCCAGCAGCTTAGCTGAGAGTTACGAGCAGTACTTC.

A remark on this clonotype: The junction differs from germline at one of its ends, possibly a read error. This chain connects TRBV20-1 to TRBJ1-1; D perhaps matches TRBD1 (5 bases). The CDR3 is 16 amino acids. The germline gives CDR1 DFQATT, CDR2 SNEGSKA (reference sequence). The CDR3 DNA follows: TGCAGTGCCCCTCCCAGAACAGGACGCATGAACCCTGAAGCTTTCTTT. This codes for CSAPPRTGRMNPEAFF.

This clonotype was counted a few times. The rearrangement uses TRBV20-1 and TRBJ2-1; maybe TRBD2 (5 bases). Per the germline V gene, CDR1 is DFQATT and CDR2 is SNEGSKA (reference sequence). V was shortened by 4 bases and J by 9 bases, with 10 bases between the two germline ends. CDR3 length: 11 residues. CDR3 in amino acids: CSAKREFEQFF. In DNA, the CDR3 is TGCAGTGCTAAACGGGAATTTGAGCAGTTCTTC.

V gene TRBV3-1 combines with J gene TRBJ2-7; 11 bases match TRBD2. The CDR3 contains 15 residues. The J segment lost 4 bases and the V segment lost 5 bases, leaving 7 bases of the junction unmatched. CDR1 and CDR2 (germline): LGHDT, YNNKEL (reference sequence). CDR3 region: CASSVRSGREYEQYF. The CDR3 region has the DNA TGTGCCAGCAGCGTACGTAGCGGGAGGGAATACGAGCAGTACTTC.